Below, 26 T cell receptor beta chains from the same sample are listed, as sequenced in a study of shared clonotypes between healthy human individuals (dated by TCRdb to 2020 to 2021). Libraries were made using the immunoSEQ multiplex PCR assay. TCRdb's version of the immuneACCESS table is confined to in-frame rearrangements and falls short of the full clone set. An unresolved V gene accounts for under half of the shortfall where checked; the remainder is of unknown origin. The sample yields approximately 88,000 clones; approximately 75% were counted once. Roughly 49% of the sample goes to the ten largest clones. The sequenced sample was memory CD8+ T cells sorted from blood. Read against the paper, the sample's cell subset or site label means: CD45RO+ cells pooled with CCR7-negative TemRA cells. All receptors derive from a man aged 25 to 40 in good health.

A single count supports this clone. This rearrangement joins TRBV29-1 to TRBJ2-5; D is possibly TRBD1 (6 bases). Trimming took 5 bases from V and 4 from J, leaving 11 bases between them. Per germline, CDR1 SQVTM and CDR2 ANQGSEA. The CDR3 runs 12 residues. CDR3: CSVLQGAETQYF. Here the CDR3 DNA reads TGCAGCGTTCTACAGGGAGCAGAGACCCAGTACTTC. Complete variable domain (other parts from reference TRBV29-1 and TRBJ2-5): SAVISQKPSRDICQRGTSLTIQCQVDSQVTMMFWYRQQPGQSLTLIATANQGSEATYESGFVIDKFPISRPNLTFSTLTVSNMSPEDSSIYLCSVLQGAETQYFGPGTRLLVL.

The chain's CDR3 is CASSSKLDRESTYEQYF. DNA of the CDR3: TGTGCCAGCAGCTCCAAATTAGACAGGGAGTCCACCTACGAGCAGTACTTC. The V gene is TRBV5-6, the J gene TRBJ2-7; 7 bases fit TRBD1. Unmatched junction bases numbered 14, after V lost 3 bases and J lost 2 bases. From germline, CDR1 is SGHDT and CDR2 YYEEEE. The CDR3 contains 17 residues.

This clone was seen ten or more times. A far larger clone is one base from this, pointing to a likely read error. This chain joins TRBV6-4 and TRBJ2-2; weak D call: TRBD1 (5 bases). The germline V gene encodes CDR1 MRHNA and CDR2 SNTAGT. The V gene lost 3 bases and the J gene lost 3 bases, with 8 bases spanning the gap. The CDR3 is 14 residues long. The CDR3 region is CASSEGPDTGELFF. The DNA of the CDR3 is TGTGCCAGCAGTGAGGGGCCAGACACCGGGGAGCTGTTTTTT.

The chain combines TRBV11-2 with TRBJ2-3, with 8 bases fitting TRBD1. V was pared by 4 bases and J by 0 bases, with 6 bases of the junction left unmatched. The germline gives CDR1 SGHAT, CDR2 FQNNGV. The CDR3 is 16 residues long. The CDR3 region is CASSYTGGTSTDTQYF. Here the CDR3 DNA reads TGTGCCAGCAGCTATACAGGGGGAACTAGCACAGATACGCAGTATTTT.

The gene calls are TRBV6-4 and TRBJ2-1, with D possibly TRBD2 on 6 matching bases. Per germline, CDR1 MRHNA and CDR2 SNTAGT. The CDR3 sequence is 15 residues long. Between the trimmed V and J ends, which lost 5 bases and 6 bases, there was a span of 17 bases. The CDR3 sequence: CASSPGTWMSNEQFF. The CDR3 region has the DNA TGTGCCAGCAGTCCCGGGACTTGGATGTCCAATGAGCAGTTCTTC.

The chain joins TRBV27 to TRBJ2-1, with TRBD2 identical over 10 bases. Germline V gene data show CDR1 as MNHEY and CDR2 as SMNVEV (reference sequence). The junction had 7 bases not matched to a gene; V was cut back by 5 bases and J by 3 bases. CDR3 length equals 16 residues. DNA for the CDR3: TGTGCCAGCAGTCAACGGACTAGCGGCCTCTACAATGAGCAGTTCTTC. This codes for CASSQRTSGLYNEQFF.

This clone was counted at least ten times. The chain uses TRBV5-6 and TRBJ2-7, with TRBD2 matching over 8 bases. The junction had 5 bases not matched to a gene; V was cut back by 4 bases and J by 2 bases. The CDR3 is 14 amino acids. Germline V gives CDR1 SGHDT, CDR2 YYEEEE. CDR3 sequence (DNA): TGTGCCAGCAGCGTGGCGGGGGGCGCCTACGAGCAGTACTTC. Amino acid sequence: CASSVAGGAYEQYF. Drawing the rest from reference TRBV5-6 and TRBJ2-7, the complete variable domain is DAGVTQSPTHLIKTRGQQVTLRCSPKSGHDTVSWYQQALGQGPQFIFQYYEEEERQRGNFPDRFSGHQFPNYSSELNVNALLLGDSALYLCASSVAGGAYEQYFGPGTRLTVT.

The CDR3 is CASSMFGIGTTDTQYF. CDR3 nucleotides: TGTGCCAGTAGTATGTTCGGGATAGGGACCACAGATACGCAGTATTTT. This chain joins TRBV19 and TRBJ2-3, with D tentatively TRBD1 or TRBD2 (5 bases each). Germline lookup yields CDR1 LNHDA and CDR2 SQIVND (reference sequence). The CDR3 has 16 residues. Trimming took off 3 bases at V and 2 bases at J, with 15 bases between the two ends.

This clone was recorded once. The chain carries TRBV9 and TRBJ2-3, with a weak D call TRBD1 (5 bases). The CDR3 loop spans 12 amino acids. Trimming took off 4 bases at V and 5 bases at J, with 8 bases between the two ends. The germline V gene has CDR1 SGDLS and CDR2 YYNGEE. In DNA form, the CDR3 reads TGTGCCAGCAGCCCCCAGGGAGATACGCAGTATTTT. Its protein product is CASSPQGDTQYF.

In this sample, this clone turned up once. The V call is TRBV27, the J call TRBJ2-3, with D hard to call. The CDR3 has 13 residues. CDR1 and CDR2 from the germline V gene are MNHEY and SMNVEV (reference sequence). The V and J ends lost 5 bases and 1 base respectively, with 7 bases between them. CDR3 nucleotide sequence: TGTGCCAGCAGTGGTATGGGCACAGATACGCAGTATTTT. Translation gives CASSGMGTDTQYF.

On this clone itself: One base separates it from a far larger clone, so it is likely a read error. This chain joins TRBV25-1 and TRBJ2-3, with 7 bases matching TRBD2. V shed 3 bases and J 0 bases; nucleotides not matched to a gene: 3. This CDR3 is 15 amino acids long. Looked up from germline, CDR1 is MGHDK and CDR2 is SYGVNS. As DNA, the CDR3 is TGTGCCAGCAGTGACAATAGCGGGAGCACAGATACGCAGTATTTT. Amino acid sequence: CASSDNSGSTDTQYF.

The chain uses TRBV27 and TRBJ2-7; 7 nucleotides line up with TRBD1. Germline V gives CDR1 MNHEY, CDR2 SMNVEV (reference sequence). The CDR3 loop spans 13 amino acids. V trimming: 5 bases; J trimming: 2 bases; junction bases outside the gene matches: 3. DNA of the CDR3: TGTGCCAGCAGTCCCGACAGGGCCTACGAGCAGTACTTC. Encoded protein: CASSPDRAYEQYF.

The chain has TRBV5-4 and TRBJ2-3; perhaps TRBD2 as D (6 bases). Trimming shortened V by 2 bases and J by 5 bases, and 18 bases separated the two germline ends. The CDR3 totals 16 residues. Germline V gene data show CDR1 as SGHNT and CDR2 as YYREEE (reference sequence). CDR3 region: CASSFLDGSPVDTQYF. DNA of the CDR3: TGTGCCAGCAGCTTCTTAGACGGGAGTCCGGTAGATACGCAGTATTTT.

The chain links TRBV6-5 to TRBJ2-1; 11 nucleotides match TRBD2. Germline values: CDR1 MNHEY, CDR2 SVGAGI. The CDR3 is 15 residues long. Unmatched junction bases numbered 6, after V lost 5 bases and J lost 6 bases. The CDR3: CASSPTSGTGNEQFF. In nucleotides, the CDR3 is TGTGCCAGCAGTCCGACTAGCGGGACAGGCAATGAGCAGTTCTTC.

This clone was counted once. The rearrangement joins TRBV4-2 to TRBJ1-1; no clear D. CDR1 is LGHNA and CDR2 is YNFKEQ in the germline V gene. The CDR3 runs to 15 residues. The V gene lost 4 bases and the J gene lost 0 bases, with 12 bases spanning the gap. The CDR3 DNA reads as TGTGCCAGCAGCCGTACACCCTCGGTGAACACTGAAGCTTTCTTT. As protein: CASSRTPSVNTEAFF.

This clone was counted between two and nine times. V and J are TRBV7-3 and TRBJ2-5; 7 bases fit TRBD2. In germline, CDR1 is SGHTA, CDR2 FQGTGA. The CDR3 spans 13 residues. The V segment lost 1 base and the J segment 7 bases; nucleotides outside the gene matches: 3. The CDR3 spells CASSLITGGTQYF. For the CDR3, the DNA is TGTGCCAGCAGCTTAATAACGGGGGGGACCCAGTACTTC. The complete variable domain, with remaining parts taken from reference TRBV7-3 and TRBJ2-5, reads GAGVSQTPSNKVTEKGKYVELRCDPISGHTALYWYRQSLGQGPEFLIYFQGTGAADDSGLPNDRFFAVRPEGSVSTLKIQRTERGDSAVYLCASSLITGGTQYFGPGTRLLVL.

This clone was counted between two and nine times. The rearrangement joins TRBV13 to TRBJ2-3; D is unclear. Trimming removed 2 bases at V and 2 bases at J, with 8 bases between. Germline loops: CDR1 PRHDT, CDR2 FYEKMQ (reference sequence). This CDR3 has 14 residues. In DNA form, the CDR3 reads TGTGCCAGCAGCTTAATGGCCTTCACAGATACGCAGTATTTT. This encodes CASSLMAFTDTQYF.

Only a few counts were recorded for this clone. V is TRBV28 and J is TRBJ2-3; possible D gene TRBD2, 6 bases. The germline CDR1 and CDR2 sequences are MDHEN and SYDVKM. V shed 5 bases and J shed 6 bases, with 12 bases lying between them. This CDR3 contains 13 residues. CDR3 bases: TGTGCCAGCAGTACCCTAGCGATGGATACGCAGTATTTT. This translates into CASSTLAMDTQYF.

The gene calls are TRBV7-9 and TRBJ2-5; TRBD1 is a possible D gene (6 bases). Germline-derived CDR1 and CDR2 are SEHNR and FQNEAQ (reference sequence). Trimming took 1 base from V and 2 from J, leaving 8 bases between them. The CDR3 sequence is 14 residues long. The CDR3 is CASSLEDRQETQYF. The CDR3 nucleotides read TGTGCCAGCAGCTTAGAGGACAGACAAGAGACCCAGTACTTC.

V gene TRBV9 combines with J gene TRBJ2-1, with D unclear. This CDR3 comprises 15 residues. Germline CDR1 reads SGDLS; CDR2 reads YYNGEE. The V end was cut by 3 bases, the J end by 4 bases, with 14 bases between. CDR3 nucleotides: TGTGCCAGCAGCGACGGCCCTACGTGGTACAATGAGCAGTTCTTC. Its protein is CASSDGPTWYNEQFF.

The chain has TRBV4-1 and TRBJ2-7; D unresolved. Trimming left V 0 bases short and J 0 bases short, with 18 bases between. The CDR3 extends over 18 amino acids. CDR1 is MGHRA and CDR2 is YSYEKL in the germline V gene. CDR3 sequence: CASSQDGRRLNYSYEQYF. Here the CDR3 DNA reads TGCGCCAGCAGCCAAGATGGTAGGCGGCTGAATTACTCCTACGAGCAGTACTTC.

J is TRBJ2-7 and V is TRBV28; possibly TRBD1 for D (6 bases). This CDR3 is built from 15 residues. Germline assignment: CDR1 MDHEN and CDR2 SYDVKM. Trimming took 7 bases from V and 3 from J, leaving 19 bases between them. This CDR3 is CASTDVDRRGYEQYF. DNA for the CDR3: TGTGCCAGCACCGACGTCGACAGGCGAGGCTACGAGCAGTACTTC.

The chain couples TRBV10-3 to TRBJ2-7; 8 bases are shared with TRBD2. The V and J ends lost 6 bases and 0 bases, in that order; junction bases with no gene match: 13. CDR1 and CDR2 from the germline V gene are ENHRY and SYGVKD. This CDR3 is 17 amino acids long. The CDR3 coding sequence is TGTGCCATCAGGGGGGCCCAGGGACTAGGAAGCTCCTACGAGCAGTACTTC. As protein: CAIRGAQGLGSSYEQYF.

V is TRBV9 and J is TRBJ2-1; no reliable D call. V was trimmed by 0 bases and J by 9 bases, leaving 13 bases between them. The CDR3 length is 14 residues. Germline V gives CDR1 SGDLS, CDR2 YYNGEE. CDR3 residues: CASSVGRPECEQFF. For the CDR3, the DNA is TGTGCCAGCAGCGTAGGGCGGCCCGAGTGTGAGCAGTTCTTC.

The J gene is TRBJ2-5, the V gene TRBV2, with D perhaps matching TRBD1 (5 bases). The CDR3 loop spans 14 amino acids. V was cut by 4 bases and J by 5 bases, with 14 bases left in between. Germline V lookup: CDR1 SNHLY, CDR2 FYNNEI. This CDR3 is CASSVIGVRETQYF. CDR3 bases: TGTGCCAGCAGTGTTATAGGGGTTAGGGAGACCCAGTACTTC. Full variable domain (missing parts from reference TRBV2 and TRBJ2-5): EPEVTQTPSHQVTQMGQEVILRCVPISNHLYFYWYRQILGQKVEFLVSFYNNEISEKSEIFDDQFSVERPDGSNFTLKIRSTKLEDSAMYFCASSVIGVRETQYFGPGTRLLVL.

There are many counts of this clone. The chain has TRBV28 and TRBJ1-1; 8 bases align to TRBD1. CDR3 length equals 18 residues. Looked up from germline, CDR1 is MDHEN and CDR2 is SYDVKM. The junction had 16 bases not matched to a gene; V was cut back by 3 bases and J by 4 bases. The CDR3 nucleotides read TGTGCCAGCAGTTTTCCGCGTTCGGGGGGACAGGTGGGCACTGAAGCTTTCTTT. Translated, it gives CASSFPRSGGQVGTEAFF.